The 7 T cell receptor beta chains reported below all come from one sample, sequenced in a study of T cell responses to AZD1222 COVID-19 vaccine. TCRdb's copy holds only in-frame clones and misses some; the assay was immunoSEQ multiplex PCR. This table holds about 120,000 clones, roughly 87% found once. The material sequenced was peripheral blood, taken on day 0 of AZD1222 vaccination. Receptors originate from an adult in good health.

V and J are TRBV6-1 and TRBJ1-2, with D perhaps matching TRBD1 (5 bases). There are 14 residues in the CDR3. Trimming took off 2 bases at V and 4 bases at J, with 11 bases between the two ends. Germline V gene data show CDR1 as MNHNS and CDR2 as SASEGT. CDR3 protein: CASSERGGVYGYTF. Here the CDR3 DNA reads TGTGCCAGCAGTGAACGGGGAGGGGTCTATGGCTACACCTTC.

V and J are TRBV24-1 and TRBJ2-7; D could derive from TRBD1 or TRBD2 (6 bases each). CDR1 is KGHDR, CDR2 SFDVKD, per germline. The CDR3 extends over 13 amino acids. Trimming removed 9 bases at V and 2 bases at J, with 13 bases between. CDR3 loop: CATGGGTPYEQYF. The CDR3, as DNA: TGTGCCACCGGAGGGGGGACCCCCTACGAGCAGTACTTC.

The chain has TRBV4-2 and TRBJ1-5; the D gene is possibly TRBD1 (5 bases). Trimming shortened V by 0 bases and J by 8 bases, and 8 bases separated the two germline ends. Looked up from germline, CDR1 is LGHNA and CDR2 is YNFKEQ. The CDR3 covers 13 residues. CDR3 loop: CASSQDPGEPQHF. The CDR3 region has the DNA TGTGCCAGCAGCCAAGATCCGGGGGAGCCCCAGCATTTT.

This chain connects TRBV11-2 to TRBJ2-1, with 12 nucleotides matching TRBD1. Germline CDR1 and CDR2: SGHAT and FQNNGV. The CDR3 loop spans 17 amino acids. V gave up 4 bases and J gave up 4 bases; unmatched junction bases: 8. This CDR3 is CASSSGTGGPLYNEQFF. CDR3 nucleotides: TGTGCCAGCAGCTCGGGGACAGGGGGCCCCCTATACAATGAGCAGTTCTTC.

This clone has a handful of counts. The V gene is TRBV5-5, the J gene TRBJ2-7, with 7 positions matching TRBD2. CDR1 is SGHKS and CDR2 is YYEKEE in the germline V gene (reference sequence). Trimming took 6 bases from V and 6 from J; bases not matched to a gene: 12. The CDR3 sequence is 14 residues long. The CDR3 here is CASTWGGSRSEQYF. CDR3 DNA: TGTGCCAGCACGTGGGGAGGGTCCCGCTCCGAGCAGTACTTC.

This clone was recorded once. The rearrangement uses TRBV28 and TRBJ2-7; 13 nucleotides match TRBD2. Germline loops: CDR1 MDHEN, CDR2 SYDVKM. The CDR3 extends over 16 amino acids. V dropped 4 bases and J dropped 4; count of bases not matched to a gene: 7. The CDR3 sequence: CASSSPRTSGSYEQYF. In DNA, the CDR3 is TGTGCCAGCAGTTCCCCTCGGACTAGCGGGAGTTACGAGCAGTACTTC.

The chain uses TRBV4-1 and TRBJ2-3; TRBD1 matches 8 bases. CDR1 and CDR2 (germline): MGHRA, YSYEKL. With 0 bases clipped from V and 6 bases from J, the junction kept 8 bases outside the gene matches. CDR3 length: 16 residues. CDR3: CASSQEDRGAGDTQYF. CDR3 sequence (DNA): TGCGCCAGCAGCCAAGAAGACAGGGGCGCAGGGGATACGCAGTATTTT.